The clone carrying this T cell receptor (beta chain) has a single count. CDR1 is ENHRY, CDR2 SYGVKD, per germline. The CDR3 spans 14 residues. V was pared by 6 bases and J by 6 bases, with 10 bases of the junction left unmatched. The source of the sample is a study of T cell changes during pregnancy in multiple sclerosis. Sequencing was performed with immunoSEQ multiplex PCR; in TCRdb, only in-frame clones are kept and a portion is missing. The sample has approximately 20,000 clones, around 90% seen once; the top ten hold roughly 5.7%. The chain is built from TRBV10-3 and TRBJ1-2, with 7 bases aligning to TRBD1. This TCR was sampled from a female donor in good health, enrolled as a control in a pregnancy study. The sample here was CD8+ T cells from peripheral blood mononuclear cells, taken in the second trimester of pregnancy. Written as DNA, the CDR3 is TGTGCCATCAGGACGACAGGGCTGTTGCATGGCTACACCTTC. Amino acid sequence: CAIRTTGLLHGYTF.